This T cell receptor (beta chain) is drawn from a study of T-cell reconstitution after alpha-beta-depleted transplantation in children (dated by TCRdb to between 2015 and 2016). With regard to the full study: The study quantitatively tracked T-cell immune reconstitution after TCRalphabeta/CD19-depleted allogeneic hematopoietic cell transplantation in children using TCR repertoire profiling.

This clonotype was observed at least ten times. Its specific antigen is unknown. No quality values exist for individual bases; no much larger clone is one base distant. Trimming at the junction amounts to 4 bases on V and 1 base on J, and the germline ends lie 11 bases apart. As encoded in the germline V gene, CDR1 is SGHRS while CDR2 is YFSETQ. Taken from cysteine to phenylalanine, the CDR3 has 14 residues. Only the CDR3 DNA is retained, 42 bases long and in frame from the first base. The method behind the library was PCR. The run used an Illumina HiSeq 2500. TCR libraries were prepared with molecular barcoding, using unique molecular identifiers to normalize TCRbeta repertoire quantification. TCRdb passed the public sequencing reads through fastp at Q25 and MiXCR, retaining productive beta sequences. Every CDR3 protein is listed once, alongside the most common genes and DNA of its rows. Within this sample are around 340,000 distinct CDR3 sequences, with about an eighth of them counted one time only. The ten largest clones add up to 4% to 5.5% of the sample.

Sequences were derived from PBMCs, sampled from the stem cell graft. This chain is built from TRBV5-1 and TRBJ1-1; tentative D gene TRBD1, with 6 bases matching. The sequence was obtained from a human donor who donated a stem cell graft to a child with Fanconi anemia. The sequenced DNA: TGCGCCAGCAGCCGGGGGGCAGAGAACACTGAAGCTTTCTTT. It translates to CASSRGAENTEAFF.